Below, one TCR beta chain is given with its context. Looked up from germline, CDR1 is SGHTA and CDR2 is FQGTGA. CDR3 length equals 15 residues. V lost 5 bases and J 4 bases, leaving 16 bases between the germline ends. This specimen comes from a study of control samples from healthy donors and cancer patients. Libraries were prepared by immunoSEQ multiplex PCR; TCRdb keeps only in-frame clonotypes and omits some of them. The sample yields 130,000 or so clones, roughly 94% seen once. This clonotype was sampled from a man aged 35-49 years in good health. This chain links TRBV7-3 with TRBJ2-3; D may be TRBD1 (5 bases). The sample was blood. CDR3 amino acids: CASSPNGQGADTQYF. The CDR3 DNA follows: TGTGCCAGCAGCCCAAATGGTCAGGGTGCAGATACGCAGTATTTT.